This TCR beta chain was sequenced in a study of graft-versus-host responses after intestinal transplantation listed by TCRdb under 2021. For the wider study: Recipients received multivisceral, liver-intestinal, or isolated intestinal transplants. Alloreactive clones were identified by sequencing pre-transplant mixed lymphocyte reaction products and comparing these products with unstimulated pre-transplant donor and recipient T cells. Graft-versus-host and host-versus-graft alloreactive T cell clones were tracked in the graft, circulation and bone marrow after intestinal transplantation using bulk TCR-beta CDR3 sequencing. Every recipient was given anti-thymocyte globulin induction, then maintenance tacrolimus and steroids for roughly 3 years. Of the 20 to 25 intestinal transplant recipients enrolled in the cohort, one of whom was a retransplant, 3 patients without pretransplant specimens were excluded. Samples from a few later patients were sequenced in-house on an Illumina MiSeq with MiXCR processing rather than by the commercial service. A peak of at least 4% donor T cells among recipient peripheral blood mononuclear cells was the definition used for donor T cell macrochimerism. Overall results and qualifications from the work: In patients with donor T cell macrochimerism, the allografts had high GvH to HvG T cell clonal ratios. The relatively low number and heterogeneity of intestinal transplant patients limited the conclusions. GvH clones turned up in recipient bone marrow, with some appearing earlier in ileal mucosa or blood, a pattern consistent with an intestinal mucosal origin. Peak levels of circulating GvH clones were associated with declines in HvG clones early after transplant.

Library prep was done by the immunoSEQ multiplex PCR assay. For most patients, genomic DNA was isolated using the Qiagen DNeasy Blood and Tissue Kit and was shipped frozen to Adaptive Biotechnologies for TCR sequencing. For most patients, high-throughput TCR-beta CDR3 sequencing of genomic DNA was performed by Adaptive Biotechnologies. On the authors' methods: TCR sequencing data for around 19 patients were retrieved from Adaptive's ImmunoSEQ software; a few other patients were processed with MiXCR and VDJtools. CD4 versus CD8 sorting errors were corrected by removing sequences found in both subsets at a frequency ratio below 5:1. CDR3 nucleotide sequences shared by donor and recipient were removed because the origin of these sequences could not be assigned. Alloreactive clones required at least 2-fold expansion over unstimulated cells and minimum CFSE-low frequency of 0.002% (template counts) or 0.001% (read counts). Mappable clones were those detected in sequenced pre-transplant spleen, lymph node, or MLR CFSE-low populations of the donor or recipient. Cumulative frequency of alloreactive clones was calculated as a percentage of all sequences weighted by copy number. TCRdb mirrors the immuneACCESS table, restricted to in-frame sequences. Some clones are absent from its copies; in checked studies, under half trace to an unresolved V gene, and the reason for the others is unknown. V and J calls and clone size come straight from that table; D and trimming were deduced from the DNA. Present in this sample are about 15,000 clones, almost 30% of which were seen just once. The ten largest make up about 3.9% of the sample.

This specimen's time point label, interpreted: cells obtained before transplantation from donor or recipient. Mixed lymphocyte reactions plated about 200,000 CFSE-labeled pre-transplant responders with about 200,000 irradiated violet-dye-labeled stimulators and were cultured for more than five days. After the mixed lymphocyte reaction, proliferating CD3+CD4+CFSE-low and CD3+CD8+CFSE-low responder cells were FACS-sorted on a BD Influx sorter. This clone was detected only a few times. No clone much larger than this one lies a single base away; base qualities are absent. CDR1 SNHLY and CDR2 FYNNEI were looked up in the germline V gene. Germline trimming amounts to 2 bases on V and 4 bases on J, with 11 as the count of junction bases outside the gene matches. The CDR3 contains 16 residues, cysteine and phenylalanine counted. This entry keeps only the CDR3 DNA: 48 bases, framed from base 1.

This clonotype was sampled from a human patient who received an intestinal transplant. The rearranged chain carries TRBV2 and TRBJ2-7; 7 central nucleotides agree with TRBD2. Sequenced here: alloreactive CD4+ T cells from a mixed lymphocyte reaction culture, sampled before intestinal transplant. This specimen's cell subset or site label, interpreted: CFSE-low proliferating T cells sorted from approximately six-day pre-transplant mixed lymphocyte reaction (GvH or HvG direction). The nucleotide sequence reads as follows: TGTGCCAGCAGTGAACTAGCGGAGGGTTGGGGTTACGAGCAGTACTTC. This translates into CASSELAEGWGYEQYF.